Listed below are T cell receptor beta chains from one sample, sequenced in a study of blood T cell repertoires in COVID-19. TCRdb's copy holds only in-frame clones and misses some; the assay was immunoSEQ multiplex PCR. Of roughly 170,000 clones listed, approximately 80% were seen once; the top ten hold around 7%. The specimen sequenced was peripheral blood. The receptors stem from a human donor in a cohort sampled during active COVID-19. Each CDR3 is given with its conserved first and last residue. A D gene is named only where the DNA matches it firmly. Part of the rows lack a size; the others show once, few, many or a class for expanded clones.

v_call,d_call,clone_size,j_call,cdr3_aa,cdr3_nt
TRBV10-3,.,.,TRBJ2-7,CAAQGRVGSYEQYF,TGTGCCGCCCAAGGCAGGGTAGGATCCTACGAGCAGTACTTC
TRBV7-7,TRBD1,once,TRBJ2-5,CASSPTGTGGRSETQYF,TGTGCTAGCAGCCCGACCGGGACAGGGGGCCGCTCGGAGACCCAGTACTTC
TRBV5-6,TRBD1,.,TRBJ2-7,CASSTGTGFEQYF,TGTGCCAGCAGCACAGGGACAGGCTTCGAGCAGTACTTC
TRBV7-9,TRBD1,.,TRBJ2-1,CASSLEGGNYNEQFF,TGTGCCAGCAGCTTAGAAGGGGGCAACTACAATGAGCAGTTCTTC
TRBV6-5,.,.,TRBJ2-3,CASSLFRTSTDTQYF,TGTGCCAGCAGTTTATTTAGAACTAGCACAGATACGCAGTATTTT
TRBV18,TRBD1,once,TRBJ1-2,CASSPSSQGAYGYTF,TGTGCCAGCTCACCAAGCTCACAGGGGGCCTATGGCTACACCTTC
TRBV10-2,TRBD1,.,TRBJ1-1,CASSESPQGGTEAFF,TGCGCCAGCAGTGAGTCCCCGCAGGGGGGCACTGAAGCTTTCTTT
TRBV10-1,TRBD1,few,TRBJ1-2,CASRQKTDRGYGYTF,TGCGCCAGCAGGCAAAAAACGGACAGGGGCTATGGCTACACCTTC
TRBV5-1,TRBD2,.,TRBJ2-5,CASSLAGRGEETQYF,TGCGCCAGCAGCTTGGCCGGACGGGGGGAAGAGACCCAGTACTTC
TRBV5-4,.,few,TRBJ1-6,CASSLRRGFLHF,TGTGCCAGCAGCCTGAGGAGAGGTTTCCTCCACTTT
TRBV13,TRBD2,.,TRBJ2-1,CASSRWTSGGPSSYNEQFF,TGTGCCAGCAGCCGTTGGACTAGCGGGGGCCCCAGCTCCTACAATGAGCAGTTCTTC
TRBV4-1,.,.,TRBJ2-2,CASSQVRTGELFF,TGCGCCAGCAGCCAAGTCAGAACCGGGGAGCTGTTTTTT
TRBV6-5,.,.,TRBJ1-1,CASRVEQGKNTEAFF,TGTGCCAGCAGGGTCGAACAGGGAAAGAACACTGAAGCTTTCTTT
TRBV5-1,.,.,TRBJ1-2,CASSPSPTPNYGYTF,TGCGCCAGCAGCCCCTCTCCGACACCAAACTATGGCTACACCTTC
TRBV13,TRBD2,.,TRBJ2-1,CASRVAGGYNEQFF,TGTGCCAGCAGAGTAGCGGGGGGATACAATGAGCAGTTCTTC
TRBV6-1,TRBD1,.,TRBJ2-1,CASSEGQGGYNEQFF,TGTGCCAGCAGTGAGGGACAGGGTGGGTACAATGAGCAGTTCTTC
TRBV4-2,.,few,TRBJ2-1,CASSLEELLNEQFF,TGTGCCAGCAGCCTCGAGGAACTTCTCAATGAGCAGTTCTTC
TRBV5-1,.,.,TRBJ1-1,CASSYGTRVNTEAFF,TGCGCCAGCAGCTACGGGACAAGGGTGAACACTGAAGCTTTCTTT
TRBV10-3,TRBD2,.,TRBJ2-2,CAIRTSGGLNTGELFF,TGTGCCATCAGGACTAGCGGGGGACTCAACACCGGGGAGCTGTTTTTT
TRBV4-1,.,.,TRBJ1-4,CASSPFSEKLFF,TGCGCCAGCAGCCCTTTCAGTGAAAAACTGTTTTTT
TRBV10-3,TRBD1,.,TRBJ2-7,CAIRPGGVHYEQYF,TGTGCCATCAGACCAGGGGGTGTGCACTACGAGCAGTACTTC
TRBV11-2,TRBD2,.,TRBJ2-5,CASSLDRLAGGRETQYF,TGTGCCAGCAGCTTAGATAGACTAGCGGGGGGGCGGGAGACCCAGTACTTC
TRBV7-3,.,.,TRBJ1-2,CASSPTGGNYGYTF,TGTGCCAGCAGCCCTACGGGGGGGAACTATGGCTACACCTTC
TRBV9,TRBD1,.,TRBJ1-6,CASGEGGQGAPPLHF,TGTGCCAGCGGGGAGGGAGGACAGGGCGCCCCACCCCTCCACTTT
TRBV7-9,.,.,TRBJ2-7,CASSPRGYEQYF,TGTGCCAGCAGCCCCCGCGGCTACGAGCAGTACTTC
TRBV7-8,.,.,TRBJ2-7,CASSLDRHGQSSYEQYF,TGTGCCAGCAGCTTAGACCGGCACGGACAGAGCTCCTACGAGCAGTACTTC
TRBV19,.,.,TRBJ2-3,CASSIRVAVTDTQYF,TGTGCCAGTAGTATCAGGGTAGCGGTAACAGATACGCAGTATTTT
TRBV19,TRBD1,.,TRBJ2-2,CASRGGQGDTGELFF,TGTGCCAGTAGAGGGGGACAGGGGGATACCGGGGAGCTGTTTTTT
TRBV10-3,.,.,TRBJ2-2,CAISAGHYTGELFF,TGTGCCATCAGTGCGGGACACTACACCGGGGAGCTGTTTTTT
TRBV9,TRBD2,.,TRBJ2-2,CASSVHTAGGPGELFF,TGTGCCAGCAGCGTACATACCGCGGGGGGGCCCGGGGAGCTGTTTTTT
TRBV9,.,.,TRBJ1-2,CASSVGGYGYTF,TGTGCCAGCAGCGTAGGAGGGTATGGCTACACCTTC
TRBV7-8,TRBD1,.,TRBJ2-5,CASAGDREGETQYF,TGTGCCAGCGCGGGGGACAGGGAAGGAGAGACCCAGTACTTC
TRBV7-6,.,few,TRBJ1-6,CASSLSPRGDSPLHF,TGTGCCAGCAGCTTATCCCCCAGGGGTGATTCACCCCTCCACTTT
TRBV27,.,.,TRBJ2-3,CASSLHGINTDTQYF,TGTGCCAGCAGTTTACACGGTATTAACACAGATACGCAGTATTTT
TRBV13,TRBD1,.,TRBJ1-1,CASSPFGNDRDPEAFF,TGTGCCAGCAGCCCTTTTGGGAATGACAGGGACCCTGAAGCTTTCTTT
TRBV2,.,few,TRBJ1-6,CASSFDQFIRNSPLHF,TGTGCCAGCAGTTTCGATCAGTTTATCCGTAATTCACCCCTCCACTTT
TRBV13,TRBD1,.,TRBJ1-6,CASSYGQGVWNSPLHF,TGTGCCAGCAGCTACGGACAGGGGGTTTGGAATTCACCCCTCCACTTT
TRBV5-6,TRBD1,.,TRBJ2-5,CASSFLGQGQETQYF,TGTGCCAGCAGCTTCCTAGGACAGGGCCAAGAGACCCAGTACTTC
TRBV2,.,.,TRBJ2-1,CASGGGSYNEQFF,TGTGCCAGCGGGGGAGGTTCCTACAATGAGCAGTTCTTC
TRBV6-5,.,.,TRBJ1-1,CASSLQITPNTEAFF,TGTGCCAGCAGTTTACAGATCACGCCGAACACTGAAGCTTTCTTT
TRBV3-1/TRBV3-2,.,few,TRBJ2-2,CASSQGLTRGGELFF,TGTGCCAGCAGCCAAGGTTTAACCAGGGGTGGGGAGCTGTTTTTT
TRBV15,.,.,TRBJ2-6,CATSGLSSGANVLTF,TGTGCCACCAGCGGACTTAGCTCTGGGGCCAACGTCCTGACTTTC
TRBV5-1,.,once,TRBJ2-1,CASSLFVQYNEQFF,TGCGCCAGCAGCTTGTTCGTACAGTACAATGAGCAGTTCTTC
TRBV28,.,.,TRBJ1-1,CASSSGGTENTEAFF,TGTGCCAGCTCCTCGGGCGGGACGGAAAACACTGAAGCTTTCTTT
TRBV6-5,TRBD1,.,TRBJ1-2,CASATGGSYGYTF,TGTGCCAGCGCAACAGGGGGAAGCTATGGCTACACCTTC
TRBV5-1,.,few,TRBJ2-7,CASSLGQPIYEQYF,TGCGCCAGCAGCTTGGGACAGCCTATCTACGAGCAGTACTTC
TRBV5-1,TRBD1,.,TRBJ2-1,CASSLVNRGRYNEQFF,TGCGCCAGCAGCTTGGTAAACAGGGGACGTTACAATGAGCAGTTCTTC
TRBV7-9,TRBD1,.,TRBJ1-6,CASSLSGQASSYNSPLHF,TGTGCCAGCAGCCTATCGGGACAGGCGAGCTCCTATAATTCACCCCTCCACTTT
TRBV29-1,.,few,TRBJ1-1,CSVDRDTEAFF,TGCAGCGTTGACAGGGACACTGAAGCTTTCTTT
TRBV11-1,TRBD1,.,TRBJ2-7,CASSLGTGSSYEQYF,TGTGCCAGCAGCTTGGGGACAGGGAGCTCGTACGAGCAGTACTTC
TRBV13,TRBD1,.,TRBJ1-1,CASSPGQSNTEAFF,TGTGCCAGCAGCCCGGGACAGTCCAACACTGAAGCTTTCTTT
TRBV5-1,TRBD1,.,TRBJ2-7,CASSLATWETGASYEQYF,TGCGCCAGCAGCTTGGCCACCTGGGAGACAGGGGCCTCCTACGAGCAGTACTTC
TRBV10-1,TRBD1,.,TRBJ1-1,CASSPQGQGATEAFF,TGCGCCAGCAGTCCGCAGGGACAGGGGGCGACTGAAGCTTTCTTT